A selection of T cell receptor beta chains follows, all from one sample in a study of shared clonotypes between healthy human individuals. Using immunoSEQ multiplex PCR, the repertoire was profiled, and TCRdb retains in-frame clones only, with some absent. Of about 710,000 clones listed, around 77% are singletons. The specimen was memory CD4+ T cells sorted from blood. Receptors were obtained from a woman in her thirties in good health. Each CDR3 is given with its conserved first and last residue. Fields, in order: V gene, clone size, D gene, J gene, CDR3 DNA, CDR3 protein. The D gene is left open where the match is weak. Not every row has a clone size; where given, it reads once, few, many or a size class.

TRBV20-1	.	.	TRBJ2-3	TGCAGTGCTAGCCCCTCTGATACGCAGTATTTT	CSASPSDTQYF
TRBV5-4	.	TRBD2	TRBJ2-3	TGTGCCAGCAGCTTGAGACTAGCGGGAGCAGCAGATACGCAGTATTTT	CASSLRLAGAADTQYF
TRBV19	.	.	TRBJ2-5	TGTGCCAGTAGCCCCGGGGGGCCCCAAGAGACCCAGTACTTC	CASSPGGPQETQYF
TRBV6-5	many	.	TRBJ1-3	TGTGCCAGCAGTGGCCTTGGTATCGACACCATATATTTT	CASSGLGIDTIYF
TRBV7-9	.	.	TRBJ2-7	TGTGCCAGCAGCCCACCGGGGAGCTCCTACGAGCAGTACTTC	CASSPPGSSYEQYF
TRBV15	.	TRBD2	TRBJ2-7	TGTGCCACCAGCAGAAATCGGGGAGGGAACTACGAGCAGTACTTC	CATSRNRGGNYEQYF
TRBV7-9	.	.	TRBJ1-4	TGTGCCAGCAGCTTAGGAGGGGGGGCAACTAATGAAAAACTGTTTTTT	CASSLGGGATNEKLFF
TRBV6-4	.	TRBD2	TRBJ2-1	TGTGCCAGCAGCCGACTAGCGGGAGCCTACAATGAGCAGTTCTTC	CASSRLAGAYNEQFF
TRBV6-4	.	.	TRBJ1-2	TGTGCCAGCAGAGCGGGAGGAGGCAACTATGGCTACACCTTC	CASRAGGGNYGYTF
TRBV5-4	.	.	TRBJ1-2	TGTGCCAGCAGCTCCACTACAGGGATCTATGGCTACACCTTC	CASSSTTGIYGYTF
TRBV2	.	TRBD2	TRBJ2-3	TGTGCCAGTGGCGGGAGGGATTACACAGATACGCAGTATTTT	CASGGRDYTDTQYF
TRBV6-1	.	.	TRBJ2-7	TGTGCCAGCAGTGGCAACAGGGTTCTCGGCTACGAGCAGTACTTC	CASSGNRVLGYEQYF
TRBV5-6	.	.	TRBJ2-2	TGTGCCAGCAGATTTGGGCACACCGGGGAGCTGTTTTTT	CASRFGHTGELFF
TRBV10-2	.	.	TRBJ1-4	TGCGCCACACGTTGGGGGGCTAATGAAAAACTGTTTTTT	CATRWGANEKLFF
TRBV4-1	.	TRBD1	TRBJ2-2	TGCGCCAGCAGCCAGCCCGGGACAGGGGACACCGGGGAGCTGTTTTTT	CASSQPGTGDTGELFF
TRBV5-7	.	.	TRBJ2-7	TGTGCCAGCAGCCACAGGGGGGGCGAGCAGTACTTC	CASSHRGGEQYF
TRBV5-4	.	.	TRBJ2-7	TGTGCCAGCAGCACCTCGGTCCGCGCGAGTTACGAGCAGTACTTC	CASSTSVRASYEQYF
TRBV6-4	.	.	TRBJ2-3	TGTGCCAGCAGTGGCGTGAGGGCCCACAGGCGCACAGATACGCAGTATTTT	CASSGVRAHRRTDTQYF
TRBV19	.	.	TRBJ1-4	TGTGCCAGTAGTTGGGGCACCCCAACTAATGAAAAACTGTTTTTT	CASSWGTPTNEKLFF
TRBV7-2	once	.	TRBJ1-2	TGTGCCAGCAGCTTAAACAGGGTGAACTATGGCTACACCTTC	CASSLNRVNYGYTF
TRBV28	.	.	TRBJ1-1	TGTGCCAGCAGTTTATACACCCTTACGGGACGGATGAACACTGAAGCTTTCTTT	CASSLYTLTGRMNTEAFF
TRBV27	once	TRBD1	TRBJ1-6	TGTGCCAGCAGTTCCCCCCCGGGAGGGGGCGGTTCACCCCTCCACTTT	CASSSPPGGGGSPLHF
TRBV19	.	.	TRBJ2-7	TGTGCCAGTAGTATCGGAGCCGAGCAGTACTTC	CASSIGAEQYF
TRBV28	.	TRBD1	TRBJ2-7	TGTGCCAGCAGTCAGACAGGGGGCGTAGGATACGAGCAGTACTTC	CASSQTGGVGYEQYF
TRBV19	.	TRBD2	TRBJ2-1	TGTGCCAGTACCCCCTACCCCCCCCAGCGGGAGGGGAATGAGCAGTTCTTC	CASTPYPPQREGNEQFF
TRBV5-6	once	TRBD1	TRBJ1-2	TGTGCCAGCAGTTCACTCGGACAGGGAAATATCTATGGCTACACCTTC	CASSSLGQGNIYGYTF
TRBV28	.	TRBD1	TRBJ2-7	TGTGCCAGCAGTTCCGGACAGGGAACCTACGAGCAGTACTTC	CASSSGQGTYEQYF
TRBV5-8	.	TRBD1	TRBJ1-2	TGTGCCAGCAGCCATTCCCAGGGGGCAGGTGGCTACACCTTC	CASSHSQGAGGYTF
TRBV30	large	.	TRBJ1-5	TGTGCCTCGGGCCAGAGAAGCAATCAGCCCCAGCATTTT	CASGQRSNQPQHF
TRBV6-1	.	.	TRBJ2-7	TGTGCCAGCAGTGAGATTAGGGTCTACGAGCAGTACTTC	CASSEIRVYEQYF
TRBV11-2	.	TRBD1	TRBJ1-1	TGTGCCAGCAGCTTAGTCTCTTTAAGACAGGGGAACACTGAAGCTTTCTTT	CASSLVSLRQGNTEAFF
TRBV11-2	.	.	TRBJ1-2	TGTGCCAGCAGCCCTCCACAGGGTTCGCCGCGATCTAACTATGGCTACACCTTC	CASSPPQGSPRSNYGYTF
TRBV18	.	TRBD1	TRBJ2-2	TGTGCCAGCTCACTGAGGACAGGGGACACCGGGGAGCTGTTTTTT	CASSLRTGDTGELFF